This T cell receptor (beta chain) appears in the sequencing data of a study of blood T cell repertoires in COVID-19. About the research overall: Italy, Spain and the United States were the sources of the convalescent and acute COVID-19 samples. Sources were T cells, B-cell-depleted T cells, or PBMCs; the material itself was cDNA or gDNA.

Authors' processing steps: Amplifying reference gene primers gave estimates of nucleated cell counts. Clones were read by immunoSEQ multiplex PCR, and TCRdb kept only the in-frame ones, dropping some. The V and J calls and the clone size are those of that table, but D and trimming were determined from the DNA. In the table there are 200,000 to 250,000 clones, about 90% of which are singletons. V lost 7 bases, J lost 4 bases, and 5 bases stayed unmatched. CDR1 SGHTA and CDR2 FQGNSA come from the germline V gene. The CDR3 extends over 14 amino acids. The chain has TRBV7-2 and TRBJ2-7, with 12 bases identical to TRBD2. The sequenced material came from peripheral blood. The sequence was collected from a woman in her forties or fifties with acute or convalescent COVID-19. The CDR3 DNA reads TGTGCCAGCACCCTGACTAGCGGGAGTTACGAGCAGTACTTC. This sequence encodes CASTLTSGSYEQYF. The whole variable domain, remainder taken from reference TRBV7-2 and TRBJ2-7, is GAGVSQSPSNKVTEKGKDVELRCDPISGHTALYWYRQSLGQGLEFLIYFQGNSAPDKSGLPSDRFSAERTGGSVSTLTIQRTQQEDSAVYLCASTLTSGSYEQYFGPGTRLTVT.